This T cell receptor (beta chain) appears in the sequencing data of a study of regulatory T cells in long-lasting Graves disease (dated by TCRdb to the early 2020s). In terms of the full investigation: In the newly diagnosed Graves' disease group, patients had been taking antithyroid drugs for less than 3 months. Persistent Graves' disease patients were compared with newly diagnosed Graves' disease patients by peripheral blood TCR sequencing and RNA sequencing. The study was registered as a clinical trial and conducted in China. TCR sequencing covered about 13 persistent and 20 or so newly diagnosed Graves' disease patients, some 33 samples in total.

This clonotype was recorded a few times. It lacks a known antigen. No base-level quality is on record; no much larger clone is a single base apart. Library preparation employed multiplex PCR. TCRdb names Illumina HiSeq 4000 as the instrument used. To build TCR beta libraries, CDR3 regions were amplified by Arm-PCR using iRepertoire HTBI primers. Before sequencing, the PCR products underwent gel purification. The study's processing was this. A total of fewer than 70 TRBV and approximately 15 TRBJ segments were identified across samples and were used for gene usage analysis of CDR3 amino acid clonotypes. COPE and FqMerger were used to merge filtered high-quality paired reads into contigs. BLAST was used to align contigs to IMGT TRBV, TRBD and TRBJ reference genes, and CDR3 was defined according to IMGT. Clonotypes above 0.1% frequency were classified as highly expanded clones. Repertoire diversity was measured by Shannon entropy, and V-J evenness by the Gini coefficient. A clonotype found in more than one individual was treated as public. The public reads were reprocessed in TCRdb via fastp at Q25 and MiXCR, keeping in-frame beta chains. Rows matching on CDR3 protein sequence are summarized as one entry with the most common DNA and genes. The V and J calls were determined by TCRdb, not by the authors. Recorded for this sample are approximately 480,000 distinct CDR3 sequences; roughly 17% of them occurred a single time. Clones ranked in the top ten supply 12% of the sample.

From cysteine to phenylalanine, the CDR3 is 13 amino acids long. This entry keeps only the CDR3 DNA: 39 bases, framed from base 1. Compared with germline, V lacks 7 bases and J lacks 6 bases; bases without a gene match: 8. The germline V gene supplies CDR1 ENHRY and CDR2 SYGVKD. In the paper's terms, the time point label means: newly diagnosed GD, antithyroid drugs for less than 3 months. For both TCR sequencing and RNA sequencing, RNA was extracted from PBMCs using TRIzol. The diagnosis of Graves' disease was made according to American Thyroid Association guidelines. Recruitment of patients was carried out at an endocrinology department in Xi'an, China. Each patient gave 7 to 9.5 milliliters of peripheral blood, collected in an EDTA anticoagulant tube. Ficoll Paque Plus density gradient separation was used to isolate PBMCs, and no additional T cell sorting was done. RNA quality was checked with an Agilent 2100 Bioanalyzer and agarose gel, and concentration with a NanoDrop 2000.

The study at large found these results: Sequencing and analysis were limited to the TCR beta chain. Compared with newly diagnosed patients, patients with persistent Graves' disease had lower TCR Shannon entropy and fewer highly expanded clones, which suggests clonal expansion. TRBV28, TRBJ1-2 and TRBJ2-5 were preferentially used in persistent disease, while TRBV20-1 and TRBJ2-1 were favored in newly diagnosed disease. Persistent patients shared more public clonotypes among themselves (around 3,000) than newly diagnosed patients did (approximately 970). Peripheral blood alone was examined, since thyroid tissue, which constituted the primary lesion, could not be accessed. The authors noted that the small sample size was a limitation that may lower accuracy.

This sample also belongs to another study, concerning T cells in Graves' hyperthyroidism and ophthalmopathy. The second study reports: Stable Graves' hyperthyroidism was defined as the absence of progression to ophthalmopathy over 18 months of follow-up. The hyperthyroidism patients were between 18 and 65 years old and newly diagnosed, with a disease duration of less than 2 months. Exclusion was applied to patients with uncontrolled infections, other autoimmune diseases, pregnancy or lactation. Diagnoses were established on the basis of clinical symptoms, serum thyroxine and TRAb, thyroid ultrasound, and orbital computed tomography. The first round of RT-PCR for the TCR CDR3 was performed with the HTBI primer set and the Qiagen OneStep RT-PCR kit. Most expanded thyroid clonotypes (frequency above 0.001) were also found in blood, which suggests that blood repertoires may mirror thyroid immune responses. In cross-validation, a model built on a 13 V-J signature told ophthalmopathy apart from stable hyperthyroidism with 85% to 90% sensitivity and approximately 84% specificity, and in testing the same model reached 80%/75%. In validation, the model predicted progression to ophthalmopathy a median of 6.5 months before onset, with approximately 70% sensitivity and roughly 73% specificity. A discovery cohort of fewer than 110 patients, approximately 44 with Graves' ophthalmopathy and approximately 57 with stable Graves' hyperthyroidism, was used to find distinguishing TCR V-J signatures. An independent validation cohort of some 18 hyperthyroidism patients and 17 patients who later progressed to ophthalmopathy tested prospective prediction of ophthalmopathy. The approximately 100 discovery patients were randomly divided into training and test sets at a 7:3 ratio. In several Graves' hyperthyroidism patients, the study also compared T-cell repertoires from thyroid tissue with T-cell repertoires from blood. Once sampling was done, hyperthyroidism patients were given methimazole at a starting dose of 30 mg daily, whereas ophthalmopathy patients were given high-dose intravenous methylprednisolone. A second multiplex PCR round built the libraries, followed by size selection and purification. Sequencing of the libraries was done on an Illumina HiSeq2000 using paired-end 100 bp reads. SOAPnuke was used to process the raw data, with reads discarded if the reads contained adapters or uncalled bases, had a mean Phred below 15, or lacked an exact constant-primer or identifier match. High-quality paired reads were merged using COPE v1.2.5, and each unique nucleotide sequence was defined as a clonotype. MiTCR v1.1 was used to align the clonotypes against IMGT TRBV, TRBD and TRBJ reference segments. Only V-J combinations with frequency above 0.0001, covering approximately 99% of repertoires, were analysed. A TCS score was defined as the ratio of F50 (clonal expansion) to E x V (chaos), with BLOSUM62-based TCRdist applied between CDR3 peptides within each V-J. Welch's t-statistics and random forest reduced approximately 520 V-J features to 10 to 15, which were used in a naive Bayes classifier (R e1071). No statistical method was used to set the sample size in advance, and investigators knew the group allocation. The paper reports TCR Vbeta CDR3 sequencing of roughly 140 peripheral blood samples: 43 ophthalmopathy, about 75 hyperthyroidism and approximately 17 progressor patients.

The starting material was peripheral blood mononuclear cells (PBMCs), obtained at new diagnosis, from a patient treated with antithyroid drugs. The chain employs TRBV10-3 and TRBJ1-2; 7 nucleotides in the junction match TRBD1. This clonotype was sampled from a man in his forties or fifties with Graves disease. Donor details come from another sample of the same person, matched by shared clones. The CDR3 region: CAINPQGLDGYTF. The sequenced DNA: TGTGCCATCAACCCACAGGGGTTGGATGGCTACACCTTC.